The sequence of this T cell receptor beta chain was determined in a study of blood T cell repertoires in COVID-19. For the study at large: The samples span acute and convalescent COVID-19 from the United States, Italy and Spain. Sources were T cells, B-cell-depleted T cells, or PBMCs; the material itself was cDNA or gDNA.

Germline CDR1 is GTSNPN and CDR2 is SVGIG (reference sequence). The CDR3 loop spans 13 amino acids. V lost 7 bases, J lost 3 bases, and 15 bases lay in between. Original analysis: Estimation of nucleated cell counts was performed using reference gene primer amplification. Produced via immunoSEQ multiplex PCR; TCRdb's table is partial and in-frame only. For V, J and clone size, that table is used; D and trimming come from the DNA. The data contain just under 80,000 clones, over 65% of them singletons. The sequence came from a human donor in a cohort sampled during active COVID-19. The chain employs TRBV30 and TRBJ1-1; possibly TRBD1 for D (6 bases). The specimen was peripheral blood. The CDR3 coding sequence is TGTGCCTACCTGGGACAAGTTCACACTGAAGCTTTCTTT. Translating gives CAYLGQVHTEAFF.